This note documents a single T cell receptor (beta chain) sequence. Its antigen is unknown. The data derive from a study of T cell responses to AZD1222 COVID-19 vaccine. General study results and limits: No repertoire was sampled before or during the peak T cell response, only after it.

The data were produced by immunoSEQ multiplex PCR, yet TCRdb's version contains in-frame clones alone and is incomplete. The table includes 130,000 to 150,000 clones, about 89% detected once. Germline V lookup: CDR1 SEHNR, CDR2 FQNEAQ (reference sequence). The CDR3 loop spans 16 amino acids. Unmatched junction bases numbered 6, after V lost 0 bases and J lost 7 bases. The sample here was peripheral blood, taken on day 0 of MenACWY control vaccination. The receptor comes from an adult in good health. This chain links TRBV7-9 with TRBJ1-6, with 7 bases fitting TRBD1. CDR3 nucleotides: TGTGCCAGCAGCTTAGCAAAGACAGGGTCCAATTCACCCCTCCACTTT. It codes for CASSLAKTGSNSPLHF.